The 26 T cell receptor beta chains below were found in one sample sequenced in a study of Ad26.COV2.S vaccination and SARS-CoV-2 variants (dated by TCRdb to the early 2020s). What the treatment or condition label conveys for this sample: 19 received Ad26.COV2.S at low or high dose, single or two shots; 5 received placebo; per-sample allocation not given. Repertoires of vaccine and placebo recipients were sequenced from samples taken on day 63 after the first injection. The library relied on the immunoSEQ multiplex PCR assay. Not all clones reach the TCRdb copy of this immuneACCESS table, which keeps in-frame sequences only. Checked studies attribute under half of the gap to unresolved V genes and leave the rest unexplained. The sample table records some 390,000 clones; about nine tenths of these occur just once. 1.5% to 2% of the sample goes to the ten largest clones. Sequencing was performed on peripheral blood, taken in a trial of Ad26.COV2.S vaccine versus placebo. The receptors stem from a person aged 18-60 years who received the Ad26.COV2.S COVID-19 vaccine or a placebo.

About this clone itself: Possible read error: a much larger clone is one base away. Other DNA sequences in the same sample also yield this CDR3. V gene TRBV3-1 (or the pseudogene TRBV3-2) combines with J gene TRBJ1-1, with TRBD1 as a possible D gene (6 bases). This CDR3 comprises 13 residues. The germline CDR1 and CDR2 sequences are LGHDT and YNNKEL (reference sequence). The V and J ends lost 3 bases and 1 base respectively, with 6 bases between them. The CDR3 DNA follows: TGTGCCAGCAGCCAGACAGGGAACACTGAAGCTTTCTTT. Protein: CASSQTGNTEAFF.

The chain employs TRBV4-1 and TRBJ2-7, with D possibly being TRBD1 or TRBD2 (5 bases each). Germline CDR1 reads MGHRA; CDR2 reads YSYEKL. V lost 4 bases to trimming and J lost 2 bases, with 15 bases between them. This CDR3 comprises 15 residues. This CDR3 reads CASSRYRDGTYEQYF. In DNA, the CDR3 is TGCGCCAGCAGCCGCTACCGGGACGGTACCTACGAGCAGTACTTC.

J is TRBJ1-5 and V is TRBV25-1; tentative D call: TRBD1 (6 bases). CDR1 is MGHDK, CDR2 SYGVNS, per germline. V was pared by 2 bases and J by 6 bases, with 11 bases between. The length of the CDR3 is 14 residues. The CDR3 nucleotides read TGTGCCAGCAGTGAAGCCGGGGGCGGTCAGCCCCAGCATTTT. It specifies CASSEAGGGQPQHF.

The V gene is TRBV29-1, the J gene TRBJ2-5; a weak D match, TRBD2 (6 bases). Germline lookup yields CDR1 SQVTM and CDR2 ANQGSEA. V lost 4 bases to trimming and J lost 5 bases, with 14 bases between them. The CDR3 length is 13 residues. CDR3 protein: CSVGPGSGETQYF. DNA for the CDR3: TGCAGCGTTGGGCCGGGGAGCGGGGAGACCCAGTACTTC.

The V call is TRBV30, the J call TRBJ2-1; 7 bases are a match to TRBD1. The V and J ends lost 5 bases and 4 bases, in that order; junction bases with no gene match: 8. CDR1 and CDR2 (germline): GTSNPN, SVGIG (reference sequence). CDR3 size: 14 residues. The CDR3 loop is CAWRTGEPYNEQFF. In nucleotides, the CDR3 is TGTGCCTGGCGAACAGGGGAACCGTACAATGAGCAGTTCTTC.

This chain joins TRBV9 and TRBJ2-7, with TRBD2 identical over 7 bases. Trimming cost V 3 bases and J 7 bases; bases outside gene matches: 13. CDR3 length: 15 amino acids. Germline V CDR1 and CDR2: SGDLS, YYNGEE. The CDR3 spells CASSESSGPLREQYF. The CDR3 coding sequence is TGTGCCAGCAGCGAGTCTAGCGGCCCACTACGAGAGCAGTACTTC.

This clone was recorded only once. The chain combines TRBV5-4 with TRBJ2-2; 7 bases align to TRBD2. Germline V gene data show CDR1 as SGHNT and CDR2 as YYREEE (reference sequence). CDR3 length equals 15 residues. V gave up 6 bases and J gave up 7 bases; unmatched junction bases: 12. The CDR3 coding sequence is TGTGCCAGCACCCCTTCTAGCGGAGCTCTCGGGGAGCTGTTTTTT. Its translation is CASTPSSGALGELFF. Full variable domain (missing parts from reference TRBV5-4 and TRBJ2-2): ETGVTQSPTHLIKTRGQQVTLRCSSQSGHNTVSWYQQALGQGPQFIFQYYREEENGRGNFPPRFSGLQFPNYSSELNVNALELDDSALYLCASTPSSGALGELFFGEGSRLTVL.

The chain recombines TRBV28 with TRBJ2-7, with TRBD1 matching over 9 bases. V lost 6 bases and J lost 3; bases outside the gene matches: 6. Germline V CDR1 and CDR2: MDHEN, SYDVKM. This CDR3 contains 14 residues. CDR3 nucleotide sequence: TGTGCCAGCAGCTGGACAGGGGCCGGCTACGAGCAGTACTTC. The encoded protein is CASSWTGAGYEQYF.

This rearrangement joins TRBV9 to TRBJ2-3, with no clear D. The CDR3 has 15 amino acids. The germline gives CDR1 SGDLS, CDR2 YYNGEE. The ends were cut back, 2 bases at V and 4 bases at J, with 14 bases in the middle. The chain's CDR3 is CASSVQSGAADTQYF. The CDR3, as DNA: TGTGCCAGCAGCGTGCAAAGTGGTGCGGCAGATACGCAGTATTTT.

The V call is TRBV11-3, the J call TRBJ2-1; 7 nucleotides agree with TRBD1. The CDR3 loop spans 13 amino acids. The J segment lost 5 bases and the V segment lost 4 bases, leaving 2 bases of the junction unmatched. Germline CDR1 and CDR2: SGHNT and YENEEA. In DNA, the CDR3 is TGTGCCAGCAGCTGGGGACAGAACAATGAGCAGTTCTTC. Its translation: CASSWGQNNEQFF.

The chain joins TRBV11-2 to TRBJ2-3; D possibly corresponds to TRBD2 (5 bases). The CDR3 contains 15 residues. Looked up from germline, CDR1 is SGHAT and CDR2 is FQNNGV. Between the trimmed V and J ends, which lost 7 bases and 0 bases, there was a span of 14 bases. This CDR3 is CASTMGSGSTDTQYF. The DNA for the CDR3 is TGTGCCAGCACCATGGGGAGCGGCAGCACAGATACGCAGTATTTT.

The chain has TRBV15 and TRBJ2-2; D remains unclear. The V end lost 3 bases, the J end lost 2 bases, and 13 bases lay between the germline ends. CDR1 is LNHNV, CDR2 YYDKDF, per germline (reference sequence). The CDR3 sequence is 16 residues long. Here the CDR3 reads CATSRTPIVNTGELFF. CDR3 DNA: TGTGCCACCAGCAGGACCCCCATAGTAAACACCGGGGAGCTGTTTTTT. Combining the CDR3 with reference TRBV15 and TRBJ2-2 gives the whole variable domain DAMVIQNPRYQVTQFGKPVTLSCSQTLNHNVMYWYQQKSSQAPKLLFHYYDKDFNNEADTPDNFQSRRPNTSFCFLDIRSPGLGDTAMYLCATSRTPIVNTGELFFGEGSRLTVL.

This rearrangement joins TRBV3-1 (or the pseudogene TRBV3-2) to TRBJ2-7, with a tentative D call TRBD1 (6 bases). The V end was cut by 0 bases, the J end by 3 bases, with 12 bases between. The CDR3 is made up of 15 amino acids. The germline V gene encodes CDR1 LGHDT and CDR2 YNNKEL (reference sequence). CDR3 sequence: CASSQEGAGFYEQYF. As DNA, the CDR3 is TGTGCCAGCAGCCAAGAGGGGGCAGGGTTCTACGAGCAGTACTTC.

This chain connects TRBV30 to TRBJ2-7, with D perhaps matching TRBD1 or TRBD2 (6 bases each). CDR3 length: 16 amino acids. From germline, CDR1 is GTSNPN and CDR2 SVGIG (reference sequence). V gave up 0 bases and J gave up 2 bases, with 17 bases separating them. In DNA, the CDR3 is TGTGCCTGGAGTGTAAGGGGGGCAGGGGTGCCCTACGAGCAGTACTTC. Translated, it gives CAWSVRGAGVPYEQYF.

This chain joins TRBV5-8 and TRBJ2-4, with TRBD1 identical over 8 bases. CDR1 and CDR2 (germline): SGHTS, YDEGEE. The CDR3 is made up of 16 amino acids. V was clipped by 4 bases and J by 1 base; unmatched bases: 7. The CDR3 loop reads CASSPRDRSAKNIQYF. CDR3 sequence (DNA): TGTGCCAGCAGCCCCCGGGACAGGTCGGCCAAAAACATTCAGTACTTC.

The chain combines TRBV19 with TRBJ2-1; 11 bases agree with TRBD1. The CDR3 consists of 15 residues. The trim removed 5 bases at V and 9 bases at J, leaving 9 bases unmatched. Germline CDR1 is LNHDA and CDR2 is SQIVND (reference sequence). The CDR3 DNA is TGTGCCAGTAGTGGGGGACAGGGGGTTTCCAGTGAGCAGTTCTTC. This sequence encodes CASSGGQGVSSEQFF.

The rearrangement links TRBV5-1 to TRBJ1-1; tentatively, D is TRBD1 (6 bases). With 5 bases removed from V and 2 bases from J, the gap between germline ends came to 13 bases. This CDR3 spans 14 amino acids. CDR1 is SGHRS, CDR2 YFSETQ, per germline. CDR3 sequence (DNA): TGCGCCAGCAGATCCCCCGGGACAAACACTGAAGCTTTCTTT. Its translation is CASRSPGTNTEAFF.

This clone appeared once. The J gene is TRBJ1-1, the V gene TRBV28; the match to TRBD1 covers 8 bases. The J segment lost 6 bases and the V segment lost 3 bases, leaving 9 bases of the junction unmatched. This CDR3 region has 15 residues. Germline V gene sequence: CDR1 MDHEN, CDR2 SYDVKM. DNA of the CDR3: TGTGCCAGCAGTTTGACAGGGGCGGTTTTGCCTGAAGCTTTCTTT. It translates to CASSLTGAVLPEAFF.

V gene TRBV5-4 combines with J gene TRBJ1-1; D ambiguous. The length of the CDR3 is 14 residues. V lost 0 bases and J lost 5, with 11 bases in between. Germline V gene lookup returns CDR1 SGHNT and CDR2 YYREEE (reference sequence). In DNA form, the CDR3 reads TGTGCCAGCAGCTTGGGGCAGGCGAGGACTGAAGCTTTCTTT. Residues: CASSLGQARTEAFF.

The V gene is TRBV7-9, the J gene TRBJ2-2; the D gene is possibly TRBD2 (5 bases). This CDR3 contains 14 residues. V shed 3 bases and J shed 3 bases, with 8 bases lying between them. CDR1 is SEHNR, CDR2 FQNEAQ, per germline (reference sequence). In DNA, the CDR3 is TGTGCCAGCAGCTTTGACTACCACACCGGGGAGCTGTTTTTT. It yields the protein CASSFDYHTGELFF. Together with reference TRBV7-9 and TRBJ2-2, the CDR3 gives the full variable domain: DTGVSQNPRHKITKRGQNVTFRCDPISEHNRLYWYRQTLGQGPEFLTYFQNEAQLEKSRLLSDRFSAERPKGSFSTLEIQRTEQGDSAMYLCASSFDYHTGELFFGEGSRLTVL.

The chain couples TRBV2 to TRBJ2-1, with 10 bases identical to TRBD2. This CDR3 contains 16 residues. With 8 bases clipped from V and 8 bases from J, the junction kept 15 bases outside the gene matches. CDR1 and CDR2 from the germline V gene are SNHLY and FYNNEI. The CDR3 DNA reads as TGTGCCAGCGGATCGCGGGGCCAGCGGGAGGGCTATGAGCAGTTCTTC. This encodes CASGSRGQREGYEQFF.

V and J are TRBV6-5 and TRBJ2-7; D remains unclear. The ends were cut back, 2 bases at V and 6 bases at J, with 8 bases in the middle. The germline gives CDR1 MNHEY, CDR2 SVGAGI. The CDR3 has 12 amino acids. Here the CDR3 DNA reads TGTGCCAGCAGTTACCTCACGGGCGAGCAGTACTTC. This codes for CASSYLTGEQYF.

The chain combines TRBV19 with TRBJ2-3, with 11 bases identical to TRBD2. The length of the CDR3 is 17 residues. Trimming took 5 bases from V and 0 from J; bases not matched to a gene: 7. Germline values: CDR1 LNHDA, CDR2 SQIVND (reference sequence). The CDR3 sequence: CASSVGLAVLSTDTQYF. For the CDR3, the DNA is TGTGCCAGTAGTGTGGGACTAGCGGTACTTAGCACAGATACGCAGTATTTT. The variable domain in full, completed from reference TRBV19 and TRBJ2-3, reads DGGITQSPKYLFRKEGQNVTLSCEQNLNHDAMYWYRQDPGQGLRLIYYSQIVNDFQKGDIAEGYSVSREKKESFPLTVTSAQKNPTAFYLCASSVGLAVLSTDTQYFGPGTRLTVL.

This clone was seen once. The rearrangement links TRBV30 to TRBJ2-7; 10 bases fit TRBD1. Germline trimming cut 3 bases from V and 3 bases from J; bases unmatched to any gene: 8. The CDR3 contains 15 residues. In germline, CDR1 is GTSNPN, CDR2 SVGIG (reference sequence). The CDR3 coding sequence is TGTGCCTGGAGAAGGGGGACAGGGGCCTTCTACGAGCAGTACTTC. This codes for CAWRRGTGAFYEQYF.

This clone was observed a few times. The DNA of the CDR3 is TGTGCCAGCAGCAAAGTACCGCCCCGGCGGGGATGTGACAATCAGCCCCAGCATTTT. Its translation: CASSKVPPRRGCDNQPQHF. The chain joins TRBV21-1 to TRBJ1-5. TRBV21-1 is noted as a pseudogene. The CDR3 has 19 residues.

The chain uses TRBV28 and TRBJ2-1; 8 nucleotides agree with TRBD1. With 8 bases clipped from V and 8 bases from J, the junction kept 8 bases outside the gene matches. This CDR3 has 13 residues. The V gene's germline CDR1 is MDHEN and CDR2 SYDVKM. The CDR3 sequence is CASGSGQGYEQFF. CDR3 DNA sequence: TGTGCCAGCGGGTCTGGACAGGGATATGAGCAGTTCTTC.